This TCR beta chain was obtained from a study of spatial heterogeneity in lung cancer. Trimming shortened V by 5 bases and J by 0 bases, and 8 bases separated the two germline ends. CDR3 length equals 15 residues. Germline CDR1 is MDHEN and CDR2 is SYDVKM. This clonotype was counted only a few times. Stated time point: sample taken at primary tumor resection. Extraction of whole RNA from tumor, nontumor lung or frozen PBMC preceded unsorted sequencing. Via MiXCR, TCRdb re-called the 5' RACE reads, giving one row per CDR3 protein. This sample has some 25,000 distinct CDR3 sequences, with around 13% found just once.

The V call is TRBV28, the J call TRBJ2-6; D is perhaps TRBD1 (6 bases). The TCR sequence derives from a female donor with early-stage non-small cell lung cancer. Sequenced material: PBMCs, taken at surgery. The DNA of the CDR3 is TGTGCCAGCAGTGGACAGTCCTCTGGGGCCAACGTCCTGACTTTC. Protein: CASSGQSSGANVLTF.